This T cell receptor beta chain was profiled in a study of OX40 agonist ivuxolimab in advanced cancers. Whole-study context: The dose of intravenous ivuxolimab that patients received every 2 weeks ranged from 0.01 to 10 mg/kg.

The repertoire was sequenced with immunoSEQ multiplex PCR; TCRdb's copy has only in-frame clones and lacks some. The profile shows 70,000 or so clones, 90% to 95% of them singletons. The sequence was collected from an adult with an advanced solid tumor such as melanoma, head and neck, liver or kidney cancer. This material consisted of CD4+ or CD8+ T cells sorted from blood, taken in a trial of the OX40 agonist ivuxolimab.

CDR3 DNA sequence: TGTGCCAGTACTCCGGGTTGGGGTGATGGCTACACCTTC. This codes for CASTPGWGDGYTF. This rearrangement joins TRBV19 to TRBJ1-2; D not resolved. Trimming cost V 7 bases and J 6 bases, with 15 bases left between them. Looked up from germline, CDR1 is LNHDA and CDR2 is SQIVND (reference sequence). The CDR3 spans 13 residues.